The 5 T cell receptor beta chains listed next were all sequenced from one sample in a study of blood T cell repertoires in COVID-19. Repertoires were generated with immunoSEQ multiplex PCR, while TCRdb's copy carries only in-frame clones and drops some. The profile covers some 250,000 clones, with around 85% appearing a single time and 1.9% taken by the ten largest. Input material: PBMCs or T cells enriched from blood (not recorded which). All receptors come from a woman in her forties or fifties who had recovered from COVID-19.

This clone was counted once. This chain links TRBV2 with TRBJ2-1, with D perhaps TRBD1 (6 bases). CDR1 is SNHLY and CDR2 is FYNNEI in the germline V gene. The V and J ends lost 3 bases and 8 bases respectively, with 17 bases between them. The CDR3 length is 15 residues. The CDR3 is CASSDDSAAGDEQFF. In DNA form, the CDR3 reads TGTGCCAGCAGTGACGATTCGGCCGCAGGGGATGAGCAGTTCTTC.

This clone was observed a single time. This sequence joins TRBV28 and TRBJ1-6; D ambiguous. This CDR3 has 16 amino acids. CDR1 MDHEN and CDR2 SYDVKM come from the germline V gene. The ends were cut back, 8 bases at V and 2 bases at J, with 16 bases in the middle. CDR3 nucleotide sequence: TGTGCCAGCCGGGAGATTCCGCCGCCCTATAATTCACCCCTCCACTTT. Protein: CASREIPPPYNSPLHF.

This chain joins TRBV12-3 or TRBV12-4 and TRBJ1-6; D remains ambiguous. The CDR3 is made up of 12 amino acids. Deletions cut 7 bases from V and 9 bases from J, with 10 bases between. The CDR3 reads CASKMGVSPLHF. CDR3 DNA sequence: TGTGCCAGCAAAATGGGAGTTTCACCCCTCCACTTT.

The rearrangement joins TRBV27 to TRBJ2-5; the D is unclear. V was trimmed by 8 bases and J by 6 bases, leaving 19 bases between them. This CDR3 has 14 residues. Germline-derived CDR1 and CDR2 are MNHEY and SMNVEV (reference sequence). The CDR3 coding sequence is TGTGCCAGCCAATATCGAGAGGATAGGAAGACCCAGTACTTC. Its protein is CASQYREDRKTQYF.

The V call is TRBV5-1, the J call TRBJ2-3; D might be TRBD2 (5 bases). The CDR3 covers 15 residues. Trimming removed 0 bases from V and 2 bases from J, with 10 bases in between. Germline-derived CDR1 and CDR2 are SGHRS and YFSETQ. CDR3 residues: CASSLDGVLTDTQYF. CDR3 DNA sequence: TGCGCCAGCAGCTTGGACGGGGTTCTCACAGATACGCAGTATTTT.